These 28 T cell receptor beta chains were sequenced from one sample in a study of blood T cell repertoires in COVID-19. The repertoire was sequenced with immunoSEQ multiplex PCR; TCRdb's copy has only in-frame clones and lacks some. The sample records about 240,000 clones, more than 85% being singletons. What was sequenced was peripheral blood. The receptors come from a woman aged 70-85 years with active or convalescent COVID-19.

There are a few counts of this clone. The chain employs TRBV6-5 and TRBJ1-6; TRBD1 matches at 9 bases. The CDR3 has 13 residues. CDR1 is MNHEY, CDR2 SVGAGI, per germline. V trimming: 4 bases; J trimming: 9 bases; junction bases outside the gene matches: 1. This CDR3 is CASSWDRASPLHF. CDR3 in DNA: TGTGCCAGCAGTTGGGACAGGGCTTCACCCCTCCACTTT.

The genes are TRBV18 and TRBJ2-3; D is ambiguous. The germline V and J ends were trimmed by 0 bases and 4 bases, with 8 bases remaining between them. Germline V gives CDR1 KGHSH, CDR2 LQKENI. This CDR3 has 14 amino acids. CDR3 nucleotides: TGTGCCAGCTCACCACCCCCACGGGCAGATACGCAGTATTTT. It yields the protein CASSPPPRADTQYF.

This chain links TRBV5-1 with TRBJ1-3; D not resolved. V was shortened by 5 bases and J by 3 bases, with 6 bases between the two germline ends. Germline V gene lookup returns CDR1 SGHRS and CDR2 YFSETQ. This CDR3 is built from 12 residues. CDR3: CASSFLGNTIYF. The CDR3 DNA follows: TGCGCCAGCAGTTTCCTTGGAAACACCATATATTTT.

The chain carries TRBV15 and TRBJ2-2; D gene ambiguous. Trimming took off 0 bases at V and 5 bases at J, with 10 bases between the two ends. Germline CDR1 reads LNHNV; CDR2 reads YYDKDF (reference sequence). The CDR3 length is 15 residues. The CDR3, as DNA: TGTGCCACCAGCAGAGACTCCCCCGGTACCGGGGAGCTGTTTTTT. Its translation is CATSRDSPGTGELFF.

V and J are TRBV19 and TRBJ2-3; D is unclear. This CDR3 region has 13 residues. The V gene's germline CDR1 is LNHDA and CDR2 SQIVND (reference sequence). V was pared by 4 bases and J by 5 bases, with 10 bases between. The CDR3 DNA reads as TGTGCCAGTAGTACGCTCACGGGAGATACGCAGTATTTT. Amino acid sequence: CASSTLTGDTQYF.

This chain links TRBV4-1 with TRBJ1-1; no clear D. Germline values: CDR1 MGHRA, CDR2 YSYEKL. This CDR3 comprises 15 residues. With 1 base removed from V and 1 base from J, the gap between germline ends came to 10 bases. CDR3 DNA: TGCGCCAGCAGCCAAGGGCACAGCAGGAACACTGAAGCTTTCTTT. Protein product: CASSQGHSRNTEAFF.

The gene calls are TRBV6-2 or TRBV6-3 and TRBJ2-7; 9 nucleotides agree with TRBD2. CDR3 length: 17 residues. Germline lookup yields CDR1 MNHEY and CDR2 SVGEGT. The V gene end was trimmed by 2 bases and the J gene end by 3 bases; junction bases not matched to a gene: 11. This CDR3 reads CASSYPLGAGGIYEQYF. The CDR3 nucleotides are TGTGCCAGCAGTTACCCCCTGGGAGCGGGGGGCATCTACGAGCAGTACTTC.

The J gene is TRBJ2-1, the V gene TRBV27; TRBD1 agrees at 7 bases. Germline V gene sequence: CDR1 MNHEY, CDR2 SMNVEV (reference sequence). Trimming removed 5 bases from V and 9 bases from J; junction bases left unmatched: 13. The CDR3 has 15 residues. For the CDR3, the DNA is TGTGCCAGCAGTCCGAATACTTTTCAGGGGGTTGAGCAGTTCTTC. Protein product: CASSPNTFQGVEQFF.

There are a few counts of this clone. The chain has TRBV11-2 and TRBJ1-3; 8 bases map to TRBD1. Per germline, CDR1 SGHAT and CDR2 FQNNGV. V trimming: 8 bases; J trimming: 4 bases; junction bases outside the gene matches: 1. CDR3 size: 12 residues. The DNA of the CDR3 is TGTGCCAGCCAGGGGGCGGGAAACACCATATATTTT. Protein product: CASQGAGNTIYF. The whole variable domain, remainder taken from reference TRBV11-2 and TRBJ1-3, is EAGVAQSPRYKIIEKRQSVAFWCNPISGHATLYWYQQILGQGPKLLIQFQNNGVVDDSQLPKDRFSAERLKGVDSTLKIQPAKLEDSAVYLCASQGAGNTIYFGEGSWLTVV.

This sequence joins TRBV5-1 and TRBJ1-3, with D possibly being TRBD1 (5 bases). Per germline, CDR1 SGHRS and CDR2 YFSETQ. This CDR3 has 19 residues. Trimming took off 3 bases at V and 0 bases at J, with 22 bases between the two ends. In DNA, the CDR3 is TGCGCCAGCAGCTATTTTGCAGGGTATTATCTGAGCTCTGGAAACACCATATATTTT. Residues: CASSYFAGYYLSSGNTIYF.

The chain couples TRBV5-1 to TRBJ1-1; no definite D call. Germline values: CDR1 SGHRS, CDR2 YFSETQ. V lost 1 base to trimming and J lost 1 base, with 11 bases between them. The CDR3 is 15 amino acids. In DNA, the CDR3 is TGCGCCAGCAGCTTGCTTTCGGGGAGGAACACTGAAGCTTTCTTT. Amino acid sequence: CASSLLSGRNTEAFF.

The V and J genes are TRBV21-1 and TRBJ1-5. TRBV21-1 is given as a pseudogene. The CDR3 has 16 residues. The CDR3 nucleotides read TGTGCCAGCAGCAGGAGGTCCAAAAGGTTCAATCAGCCCCAGCATTTT. Its translation: CASSRRSKRFNQPQHF.

This chain joins TRBV7-2 and TRBJ1-1; maybe TRBD1 (5 bases). Germline V gives CDR1 SGHTA, CDR2 FQGNSA. Trimming cost V 8 bases and J 4 bases, with 14 bases left between them. The CDR3 extends over 13 amino acids. As DNA, the CDR3 is TGTGCCAGCGCTCCCGGGGGGAGCACTGAAGCTTTCTTT. Translated, it gives CASAPGGSTEAFF.

A few counts support this clone. The rearrangement joins TRBV3-1 (or the pseudogene TRBV3-2) to TRBJ2-1, with TRBD2 as a possible D gene (6 bases). The CDR3 totals 15 residues. The ends were cut back, 4 bases at V and 7 bases at J, with 17 bases in the middle. Germline V CDR1 and CDR2: LGHDT, YNNKEL (reference sequence). The CDR3, as DNA: TGTGCCAGCAGCCCGCGGGGTATCAAGGGTAATGAGCAGTTCTTC. It translates to CASSPRGIKGNEQFF.

The chain uses TRBV4-3 and TRBJ1-1; 7 positions agree with TRBD1. The CDR3 has 15 residues. V dropped 1 base and J dropped 5; count of bases not matched to a gene: 7. Germline V gene lookup returns CDR1 LGHNA and CDR2 YSLEER. The CDR3 region has the DNA TGCGCCAGCAGCCAAGGGAGGCAGGGGGTGACTGAAGCTTTCTTT. Protein product: CASSQGRQGVTEAFF.

V gene TRBV5-4 combines with J gene TRBJ2-5, with TRBD2 as a possible D gene (5 bases). Trimming took off 4 bases at V and 5 bases at J, with 18 bases between the two ends. The CDR3 runs to 15 residues. CDR1 and CDR2 (germline): SGHNT, YYREEE (reference sequence). For the CDR3, the DNA is TGTGCCAGCAGCCCCGGGAAACTCGAGACGGAGACCCAGTACTTC. Encoded protein: CASSPGKLETETQYF.

V is TRBV4-3 and J is TRBJ1-6, with 7 nucleotides matching TRBD1. Germline CDR1 reads LGHNA; CDR2 reads YSLEER. J was trimmed by 10 bases and V by 3 bases; bases with no gene match: 9. The CDR3 length is 15 residues. CDR3 bases: TGCGCCAGCAGCCAGGGTCAGGGACAGAGCTCACCCCTCCACTTT. Protein sequence: CASSQGQGQSSPLHF.

The V call is TRBV3-1 (or the pseudogene TRBV3-2), the J call TRBJ2-5, with a tentative D call TRBD1 (5 bases). The CDR3 loop spans 15 amino acids. With 0 bases removed from V and 5 bases from J, the gap between germline ends came to 13 bases. CDR1 LGHDT and CDR2 YNNKEL come from the germline V gene (reference sequence). CDR3 residues: CASSQEGQVTETQYF. The CDR3 coding sequence is TGTGCCAGCAGCCAAGAGGGGCAGGTAACCGAGACCCAGTACTTC.

The CDR3 spells CASSIGGQVSLSEQYF. In DNA, the CDR3 is TGTGCCAGCTCTATCGGGGGTCAAGTATCCCTAAGCGAGCAGTACTTC. V and J are TRBV2 and TRBJ2-7; D is perhaps TRBD2 (6 bases). The CDR3 sequence is 16 residues long. The V gene lost 8 bases and the J gene lost 6 bases, with 26 bases spanning the gap. The germline V gene has CDR1 SNHLY and CDR2 FYNNEI.

The gene calls are TRBV11-2 and TRBJ1-3, with TRBD1 matching 7 bases. The V segment lost 4 bases and the J segment 2 bases; nucleotides outside the gene matches: 5. The V gene's germline CDR1 is SGHAT and CDR2 FQNNGV. CDR3 length equals 15 residues. The CDR3 bases are TGTGCCAGCAGCTCATCCGGGACAGCTGGAAACACCATATATTTT. Its protein is CASSSSGTAGNTIYF.

The chain carries TRBV27 and TRBJ2-3, with 8 nucleotides matching TRBD1. The germline gives CDR1 MNHEY, CDR2 SMNVEV (reference sequence). The CDR3 runs 14 residues. The J segment lost 3 bases and the V segment lost 6 bases, leaving 5 bases of the junction unmatched. Here the CDR3 reads CASRQGVSTDTQYF. The CDR3, as DNA: TGTGCCAGCAGACAGGGGGTTAGTACAGATACGCAGTATTTT.

The chain carries TRBV11-1 and TRBJ2-3, with 7 bases aligning to TRBD2. CDR1 SGHAT and CDR2 FQDESV come from the germline V gene (reference sequence). This CDR3 region has 15 residues. J gave up 2 bases and V 3 bases, and 5 bases lay outside the gene matches. The DNA of the CDR3 is TGTGCCAGCAGCTTCTCGGGGGGTTCCACAGATACGCAGTATTTT. This gives the protein CASSFSGGSTDTQYF.

The V call is TRBV6-2 or TRBV6-3, the J call TRBJ1-6; a weak D match, TRBD1 (5 bases). CDR3 length: 14 residues. Trimming stripped 3 bases from V and 6 bases from J, with 9 bases between. Germline assignment: CDR1 MNHEY and CDR2 SVGEGT. The CDR3 region is CASSYGRGNSPLHF. CDR3 bases: TGTGCCAGCAGTTATGGTAGGGGTAATTCACCCCTCCACTTT.

This chain joins TRBV3-1 (or the pseudogene TRBV3-2) and TRBJ2-2, with TRBD1 matching over 10 bases. Germline V gives CDR1 LGHDT, CDR2 YNNKEL (reference sequence). The CDR3 loop spans 16 amino acids. V lost 4 bases and J lost 7; bases outside the gene matches: 9. Here the CDR3 DNA reads TGTGCCAGCAGCCTGGAGCTGACAGGGGGCATCGGGGAGCTGTTTTTT. This gives the protein CASSLELTGGIGELFF.

This sequence joins TRBV6-6 and TRBJ2-1; the match to TRBD1 covers 7 bases. The CDR3 covers 15 residues. Germline CDR1 and CDR2: MNHNY and SVGAGI (reference sequence). V lost 6 bases and J lost 1; bases outside the gene matches: 6. This CDR3 reads CASSNWGQSYNEQFF. CDR3 DNA sequence: TGTGCCAGCAGCAACTGGGGACAGTCCTACAATGAGCAGTTCTTC.

The chain couples TRBV2 to TRBJ1-2; 8 bases line up with TRBD1. Unmatched junction bases numbered 7, after V lost 9 bases and J lost 7 bases. Per the germline V gene, CDR1 is SNHLY and CDR2 is FYNNEI. The CDR3 loop spans 12 amino acids. The CDR3 DNA follows: TGTGCCAGTCGCAGGGGGCCGTCTGGCTACACCTTC. Translation gives CASRRGPSGYTF.

The chain links TRBV29-1 to TRBJ2-7; 8 bases fit TRBD1. The germline CDR1 and CDR2 sequences are SQVTM and ANQGSEA. The V gene end was trimmed by 6 bases and the J gene end by 5 bases; junction bases not matched to a gene: 12. This CDR3 spans 14 amino acids. The DNA for the CDR3 is TGCAGCGTGGGAAAGGGACAGGTATCCAACGAGCAGTACTTC. Encoded protein: CSVGKGQVSNEQYF.

CDR3 loop: CASSFSTRVNEQFF. The CDR3 nucleotides read TGTGCCAGCAGCTTTTCGACTAGAGTTAATGAGCAGTTCTTC. The chain couples TRBV5-5 to TRBJ2-1; a possible D gene is TRBD2 (6 bases). The V gene's germline CDR1 is SGHKS and CDR2 YYEKEE (reference sequence). The CDR3 has 14 residues. Deletions cut 2 bases from V and 7 bases from J, with 13 bases between.